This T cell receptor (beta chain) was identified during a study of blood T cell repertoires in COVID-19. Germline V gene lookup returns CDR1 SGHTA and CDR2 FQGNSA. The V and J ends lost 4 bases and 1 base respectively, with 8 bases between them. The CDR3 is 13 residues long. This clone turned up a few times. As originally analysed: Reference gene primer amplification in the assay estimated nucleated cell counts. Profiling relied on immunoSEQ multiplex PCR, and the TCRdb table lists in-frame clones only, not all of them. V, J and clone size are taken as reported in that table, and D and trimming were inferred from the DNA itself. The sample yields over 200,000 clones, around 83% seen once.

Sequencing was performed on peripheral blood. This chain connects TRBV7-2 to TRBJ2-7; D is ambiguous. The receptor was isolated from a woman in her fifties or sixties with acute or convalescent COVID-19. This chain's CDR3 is CASSYLTSYEQYF. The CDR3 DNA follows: TGTGCCAGCAGCTATCTGACATCCTACGAGCAGTACTTC.